These 18 T cell receptor beta chains came from one sample sequenced in a study of pediatric ulcerative colitis. Some clones are missing from TCRdb's copy, which holds only in-frame ones; the method was immunoSEQ multiplex PCR. The repertoire holds 54,000 or so clones, with around 87% as singletons. The specimen sequenced was blood. Every receptor here comes from a boy aged 10-17 years who was a control in a study of pediatric ulcerative colitis.

The rearrangement uses TRBV7-2 and TRBJ2-3, with D maybe TRBD1 (5 bases). The ends were cut back, 6 bases at V and 2 bases at J, with 21 bases in the middle. The germline CDR1 and CDR2 sequences are SGHTA and FQGNSA. This CDR3 has 17 amino acids. The CDR3 region has the DNA TGTGCCAGCAGGAAAGGACAATCTCTGGCACTCACAGATACGCAGTATTTT. Its translation: CASRKGQSLALTDTQYF.

V and J are TRBV19 and TRBJ2-7, with a tentative D call TRBD1 (6 bases). The CDR3 has 16 residues. From germline, CDR1 is LNHDA and CDR2 SQIVND (reference sequence). Between the trimmed V and J ends, which lost 0 bases and 0 bases, there was a span of 12 bases. CDR3 residues: CASSIDTGTASYEQYF. For the CDR3, the DNA is TGTGCCAGTAGTATAGATACAGGGACGGCCTCCTACGAGCAGTACTTC.

The chain links TRBV25-1 to TRBJ1-2; D perhaps matches TRBD1 (5 bases). Germline assignment: CDR1 MGHDK and CDR2 SYGVNS. The CDR3 is made up of 11 amino acids. V was shortened by 8 bases and J by 8 bases, with 12 bases between the two germline ends. This chain's CDR3 is CASLSGLGYTF. The CDR3, as DNA: TGTGCCAGCCTATCAGGGTTGGGCTACACCTTC.

The V and J genes are TRBV5-4 and TRBJ2-1, with TRBD2 matching 7 bases. Germline loops: CDR1 SGHNT, CDR2 YYREEE (reference sequence). This CDR3 spans 12 amino acids. Unmatched junction bases numbered 4, after V lost 3 bases and J lost 10 bases. CDR3 in DNA: TGTGCCAGCAGCTCCAGCGGGGTAGAGCAGTTCTTC. Translating gives CASSSSGVEQFF.

This clone showed up just once. The rearrangement links TRBV4-2 to TRBJ2-5, with 9 bases aligning to TRBD1. The germline V gene encodes CDR1 LGHNA and CDR2 YNFKEQ. The V and J ends lost 1 base and 5 bases, in that order; junction bases with no gene match: 14. This CDR3 spans 18 amino acids. The CDR3 loop reads CASSQGAPIQGAQETQYF. The CDR3 DNA is TGTGCCAGCAGCCAAGGGGCTCCGATACAGGGGGCGCAGGAGACCCAGTACTTC.

This clone was seen just once. The V call is TRBV5-4, the J call TRBJ2-2, with D unclear. Germline assignment: CDR1 SGHNT and CDR2 YYREEE (reference sequence). This CDR3 spans 12 amino acids. Trimming took 0 bases from V and 7 from J, leaving 4 bases between them. This chain's CDR3 is CASSLVNGELFF. As DNA, the CDR3 is TGTGCCAGCAGCTTGGTCAACGGGGAGCTGTTTTTT.

The V and J genes are TRBV29-1 and TRBJ2-7; either TRBD1 or TRBD2 may supply D (5 bases each). The ends were cut back, 1 base at V and 7 bases at J, with 14 bases in the middle. The CDR3 totals 13 residues. The germline gives CDR1 SQVTM, CDR2 ANQGSEA. CDR3 in amino acids: CSVEGWGSGEQYF. The CDR3 nucleotides read TGCAGCGTTGAAGGTTGGGGGTCGGGAGAGCAGTACTTC.

This clone has only one observation. The rearrangement links TRBV5-6 to TRBJ2-1, with 7 bases identical to TRBD1. Germline V lookup: CDR1 SGHDT, CDR2 YYEEEE. Germline trimming cut 4 bases from V and 1 base from J; bases unmatched to any gene: 5. The CDR3 is made up of 15 amino acids. Here the CDR3 DNA reads TGTGCCAGCAGCCAAGGACAGGCGTCCTACAATGAGCAGTTCTTC. Translated, it gives CASSQGQASYNEQFF.

The chain couples TRBV15 to TRBJ2-5; 12 bases agree with TRBD2. V lost 1 base, J lost 0 bases, and 3 bases stayed unmatched. The CDR3 is made up of 17 amino acids. CDR1 is LNHNV, CDR2 YYDKDF, per germline (reference sequence). CDR3 DNA sequence: TGTGCCACCAGCAGAGTCGGACTAGCGGGGAACCAAGAGACCCAGTACTTC. Translated, it gives CATSRVGLAGNQETQYF.

This clone has a handful of counts. Here the CDR3 DNA reads TGTGCCAGCAGCTTAGGGCAGAGCGGGAATTCACCCCTCCACTTT. The encoded protein is CASSLGQSGNSPLHF. The chain combines TRBV11-2 with TRBJ1-6; no firm D call. CDR3 length: 15 residues. CDR1 and CDR2 (germline): SGHAT, FQNNGV. V was shortened by 1 base and J by 7 bases, with 11 bases between the two germline ends.

The chain is built from TRBV7-3 and TRBJ2-3; 13 bases align to TRBD2. Losses at the gene ends were 5 bases for V and 7 bases for J; bases not matched to a gene: 6. The CDR3 spans 15 residues. Germline values: CDR1 SGHTA, CDR2 FQGTGA. The DNA for the CDR3 is TGTGCCAGCAGCCGACTAGCGGGGGGCCAAAATACGCAGTATTTT. As protein: CASSRLAGGQNTQYF.

The J gene is TRBJ1-1, the V gene TRBV25-1; 8 bases line up with TRBD1. The V and J ends lost 4 bases and 1 base, in that order; junction bases with no gene match: 2. The CDR3 contains 14 residues. Germline V CDR1 and CDR2: MGHDK, SYGVNS. CDR3 bases: TGTGCCAGCAGTGGGACAGGGCCGAACACTGAAGCTTTCTTT. It specifies CASSGTGPNTEAFF.

This clone was seen only a few times. The chain couples TRBV6-1 to TRBJ1-5; tentative D call: TRBD1 (6 bases). The germline V gene has CDR1 MNHNS and CDR2 SASEGT. The CDR3 length is 13 residues. V dropped 6 bases and J dropped 4 bases, with 10 bases sitting between them. The DNA of the CDR3 is TGTGCCAGCAGCGGACAGCTTAATCAGCCCCAGCATTTT. Translated: CASSGQLNQPQHF.

The rearrangement joins TRBV19 to TRBJ2-3, with 8 bases fitting TRBD2. The V and J ends lost 3 bases and 6 bases, in that order; junction bases with no gene match: 14. The length of the CDR3 is 17 residues. CDR1 and CDR2 (germline): LNHDA, SQIVND (reference sequence). This CDR3 is CASSMSMAGLVTDTQYF. CDR3 DNA: TGTGCCAGTAGTATGAGTATGGCGGGACTAGTAACTGATACGCAGTATTTT.

This clone has a handful of counts. V and J are TRBV28 and TRBJ1-2; possible D gene TRBD1, 6 bases. Germline V lookup: CDR1 MDHEN, CDR2 SYDVKM. The ends were cut back, 4 bases at V and 0 bases at J, with 9 bases in the middle. This CDR3 spans 14 amino acids. The CDR3 region is CASSSGQPNYGYTF. The CDR3 DNA is TGTGCCAGCAGTTCCGGACAGCCTAACTATGGCTACACCTTC.

The rearrangement joins TRBV5-4 to TRBJ2-3; possibly TRBD2 for D (5 bases). From germline, CDR1 is SGHNT and CDR2 YYREEE (reference sequence). This CDR3 is built from 14 residues. V was shortened by 4 bases and J by 1 base, with 10 bases between the two germline ends. The chain's CDR3 is CASSPAAGTDTQYF. In DNA form, the CDR3 reads TGTGCCAGCAGCCCGGCAGCGGGCACAGATACGCAGTATTTT.

As regards this clone: Different DNA sequences within this sample yield the same CDR3. V gene TRBV9 combines with J gene TRBJ2-1; D uncertain. CDR3 length: 12 amino acids. Deletions cut 0 bases from V and 7 bases from J, with 5 bases between. CDR1 is SGDLS and CDR2 is YYNGEE in the germline V gene. The CDR3 spells CASSVALNEQFF. The CDR3 DNA reads as TGTGCCAGCAGCGTAGCGCTGAATGAGCAGTTCTTC.

The CDR3, as DNA: TGCAGCGTTGTTGGGGTGAGGTACGGTGAGACCCAGTACTTC. It encodes CSVVGVRYGETQYF. The chain combines TRBV29-1 with TRBJ2-5, with D unclear. Per the germline V gene, CDR1 is SQVTM and CDR2 is ANQGSEA. CDR3 size: 14 residues. Trimming took off 4 bases at V and 5 bases at J, with 17 bases between the two ends.